These 11 T cell receptor beta chains originate from one sample sequenced in a study of T cell responses to AZD1222 COVID-19 vaccine. Sequencing was performed with immunoSEQ multiplex PCR; in TCRdb, only in-frame clones are kept and a portion is missing. The data contain around 110,000 clones, 80% to 90% of them singletons. The sample was peripheral blood, taken on day 0 of MenACWY control vaccination. These receptors all come from an adult in good health.

The chain has TRBV19 and TRBJ1-2; D is possibly TRBD1 (6 bases). With 4 bases removed from V and 3 bases from J, the gap between germline ends came to 18 bases. The CDR3 length is 16 residues. Germline values: CDR1 LNHDA, CDR2 SQIVND (reference sequence). This CDR3 is CASSRDGQFNYYGYTF. The CDR3, as DNA: TGTGCCAGTAGTAGAGACGGACAGTTTAATTACTATGGCTACACCTTC.

This clone has only one observation. The rearrangement links TRBV2 to TRBJ2-1, with 10 bases identical to TRBD2. This CDR3 contains 17 residues. V dropped 1 base and J dropped 7; count of bases not matched to a gene: 10. In germline, CDR1 is SNHLY, CDR2 FYNNEI. CDR3 amino acids: CASSEVLRLAGGNEQFF. CDR3 bases: TGTGCCAGCAGTGAAGTGCTGAGACTAGCGGGTGGGAATGAGCAGTTCTTC.

V gene TRBV27 combines with J gene TRBJ2-7; D tentatively fits TRBD1 or TRBD2 (7 bases each). CDR1 and CDR2 from the germline V gene are MNHEY and SMNVEV (reference sequence). The CDR3 sequence is 15 residues long. Trimming stripped 6 bases from V and 2 bases from J, with 17 bases between. DNA for the CDR3: TGTGCCAGCAGGCCTTGGGAGGGGGCCGCCTACGAGCAGTACTTC. Protein sequence: CASRPWEGAAYEQYF.

J is TRBJ2-2 and V is TRBV5-1; 9 nucleotides align to TRBD1. Germline lookup yields CDR1 SGHRS and CDR2 YFSETQ. The CDR3 consists of 15 residues. The V gene end was trimmed by 5 bases and the J gene end by 5 bases; junction bases not matched to a gene: 7. CDR3 protein: CASRPTGGATGELFF. CDR3 coding DNA: TGCGCCAGCAGGCCCACAGGGGGCGCGACCGGGGAGCTGTTTTTT.

This sequence joins TRBV10-3 and TRBJ2-1; TRBD2 might be the D (5 bases). The germline V and J ends were trimmed by 3 bases and 7 bases, with 10 bases remaining between them. Germline V gene data show CDR1 as ENHRY and CDR2 as SYGVKD. CDR3 size: 13 residues. CDR3 bases: TGTGCCATCAGTGAAGGTAGCGCGAATGAGCAGTTCTTC. Its translation is CAISEGSANEQFF.

V and J are TRBV5-1 and TRBJ1-1; D is possibly TRBD1 (5 bases). Trimming took 3 bases from V and 2 from J, leaving 8 bases between them. CDR1 and CDR2 from the germline V gene are SGHRS and YFSETQ. The CDR3 spans 13 residues. CDR3 DNA: TGCGCCAGCAGCTACCGGGGCAACACTGAAGCTTTCTTT. Translating it yields CASSYRGNTEAFF.

The CDR3 loop is CASSYSTTSSYNSPLHF. CDR3 bases: TGTGCCAGCAGTTACTCGACAACGAGCTCCTATAATTCACCCCTCCACTTT. The chain joins TRBV6-2 or TRBV6-3 to TRBJ1-6, with D hard to call. This CDR3 spans 17 amino acids. Germline lookup yields CDR1 MNHEY and CDR2 SVGEGT. The V gene lost 0 bases and the J gene lost 0 bases, with 9 bases spanning the gap.

The rearrangement uses TRBV5-1 and TRBJ1-2, with D unclear. Germline CDR1 is SGHRS and CDR2 is YFSETQ. V was clipped by 3 bases and J by 4 bases, with 10 bases between them. This CDR3 has 13 residues. This chain's CDR3 is CASSSGDSYGYTF. DNA for the CDR3: TGCGCCAGCAGCTCAGGTGATAGCTATGGCTACACCTTC.

V is TRBV28 and J is TRBJ1-1; D is unclear. V was shortened by 4 bases and J by 1 base, with 1 base between the two germline ends. CDR3 length equals 11 residues. Germline CDR1 reads MDHEN; CDR2 reads SYDVKM. CDR3 bases: TGTGCCAGCAGTTGGAACACTGAAGCTTTCTTT. It encodes CASSWNTEAFF.

This clone was seen once. V usage is TRBV11-3 and J usage is TRBJ2-2; perhaps D is TRBD1 or TRBD2 (5 bases each). This CDR3 region has 15 residues. Trimming took off 4 bases at V and 3 bases at J, with 12 bases between the two ends. The germline CDR1 and CDR2 sequences are SGHNT and YENEEA. The DNA of the CDR3 is TGTGCCAGCAGCTCCCGGGACGATCACACCGGGGAGCTGTTTTTT. Protein product: CASSSRDDHTGELFF.

This chain links TRBV7-6 with TRBJ1-5; 10 bases are a match to TRBD1. CDR1 SGHVS and CDR2 FNYEAQ come from the germline V gene. V was clipped by 1 base and J by 4 bases; unmatched bases: 1. The CDR3 consists of 15 residues. The CDR3 DNA sequence: TGTGCCAGCAGCTTAGGGGGACAGGGGAATCAGCCCCAGCATTTT. Translation: CASSLGGQGNQPQHF.